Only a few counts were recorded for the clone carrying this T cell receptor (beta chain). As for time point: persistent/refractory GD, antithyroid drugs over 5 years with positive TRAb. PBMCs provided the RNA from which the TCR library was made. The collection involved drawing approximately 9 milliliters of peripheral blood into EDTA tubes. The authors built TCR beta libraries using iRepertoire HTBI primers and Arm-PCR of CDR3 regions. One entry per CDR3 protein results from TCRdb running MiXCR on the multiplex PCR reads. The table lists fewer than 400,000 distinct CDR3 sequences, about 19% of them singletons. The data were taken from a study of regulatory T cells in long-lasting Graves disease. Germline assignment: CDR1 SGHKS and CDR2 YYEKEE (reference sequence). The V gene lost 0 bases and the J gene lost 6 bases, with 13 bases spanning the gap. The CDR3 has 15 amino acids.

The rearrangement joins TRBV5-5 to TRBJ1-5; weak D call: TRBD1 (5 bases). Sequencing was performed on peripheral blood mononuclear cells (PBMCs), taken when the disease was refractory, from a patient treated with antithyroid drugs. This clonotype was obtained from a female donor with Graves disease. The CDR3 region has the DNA TGTGCCAGCAGCTTGGCAGCAGGGTCGAGTCAGCCCCAGCATTTT. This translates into CASSLAAGSSQPQHF.